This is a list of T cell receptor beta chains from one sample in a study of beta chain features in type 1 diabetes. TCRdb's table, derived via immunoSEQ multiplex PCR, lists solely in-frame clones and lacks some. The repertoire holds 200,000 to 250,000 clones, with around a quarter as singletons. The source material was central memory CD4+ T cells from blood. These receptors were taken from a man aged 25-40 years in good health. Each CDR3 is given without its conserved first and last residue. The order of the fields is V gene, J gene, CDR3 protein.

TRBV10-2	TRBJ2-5	ASTRVAGAQETQY
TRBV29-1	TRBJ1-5	SVDRGSQPQH
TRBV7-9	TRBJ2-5	ASSLDGQRKETQY
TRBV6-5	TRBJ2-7	ASSYSAGTSYEQY
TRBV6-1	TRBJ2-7	ASCARGATYEQY
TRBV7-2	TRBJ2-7	ASSPRRDAYEQY
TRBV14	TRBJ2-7	ASSQVGGQREQY
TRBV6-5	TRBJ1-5	ASSYDSFGNQPQH
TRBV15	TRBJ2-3	ATSSADTQY
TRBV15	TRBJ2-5	ATSRDSRSPTETQY